The 9 T cell receptor beta chains below come from one sample, sequenced in a study of blood T cell repertoires in COVID-19. TCRdb's copy holds only in-frame clones and misses some; the assay was immunoSEQ multiplex PCR. The data show approximately 160,000 clones, approximately 80% seen once. The sample was peripheral blood. The receptors come from a woman aged 50 to 60 in a cohort sampled during active or convalescent COVID-19.

This clone is a singleton in its sample. The V gene is TRBV6-6, the J gene TRBJ1-6, with TRBD1 matching over 7 bases. The CDR3 totals 15 residues. The V segment lost 2 bases and the J segment 6 bases; nucleotides outside the gene matches: 4. Germline CDR1 is MNHNY and CDR2 is SVGAGI (reference sequence). CDR3 in DNA: TGTGCCAGCAGTTACCGACAGGGACCTAATTCACCCCTCCACTTT. It translates to CASSYRQGPNSPLHF.

V usage is TRBV21-1 and J usage is TRBJ2-1; the DNA was not compared with TRBD2, the D call given in the table. TRBV21-1 is termed a pseudogene. CDR3 length equals 16 residues. The CDR3 sequence is CASSRNYPGLGCEQFF. The DNA of the CDR3 is TGTGCCAGCAGCCGAAACTATCCGGGACTAGGATGTGAGCAGTTCTTC.

V is TRBV7-2 and J is TRBJ2-7; 7 bases agree with TRBD1. This CDR3 spans 14 amino acids. The germline gives CDR1 SGHTA, CDR2 FQGNSA. V lost 3 bases to trimming and J lost 0 bases; unmatched junction nucleotides: 2. The CDR3 sequence is CASSLGQLSYEQYF. The CDR3 DNA follows: TGTGCCAGCAGCTTGGGACAGCTCTCCTACGAGCAGTACTTC.

The gene calls are TRBV19 and TRBJ2-7; 9 bases line up with TRBD1. This CDR3 region has 15 residues. CDR1 and CDR2 from the germline V gene are LNHDA and SQIVND (reference sequence). Trimming cost V 1 base and J 1 base; bases outside gene matches: 2. This chain's CDR3 is CASSIGQGGSYEQYF. The CDR3 coding sequence is TGTGCCAGTAGTATAGGACAGGGGGGATCCTACGAGCAGTACTTC.

The chain joins TRBV4-1 to TRBJ1-4; D uncertain. V gave up 2 bases and J gave up 9 bases, with 16 bases separating them. The germline gives CDR1 MGHRA, CDR2 YSYEKL. This CDR3 has 15 residues. CDR3 bases: TGCGCCAGCAGCCAAACCCGGCCCCAGGCTCAAAAACTGTTTTTT. Its translation: CASSQTRPQAQKLFF.

The chain's CDR3 is CASSSDSSGLSYEQYF. The CDR3 DNA sequence: TGTGCCAGCAGCTCCGATTCTAGCGGCCTCTCCTACGAGCAGTACTTC. The chain couples TRBV5-4 to TRBJ2-7; 7 bases are a match to TRBD2. The V and J ends lost 3 bases and 0 bases, in that order; junction bases with no gene match: 9. CDR3 length: 16 residues. CDR1 and CDR2 (germline): SGHNT, YYREEE (reference sequence).

The chain carries TRBV7-8 and TRBJ2-7, with D perhaps TRBD2 (6 bases). Trimming left V 3 bases short and J 6 bases short, with 15 bases between. Germline CDR1 reads SGHVS; CDR2 reads FQNEAQ. CDR3 size: 14 residues. As DNA, the CDR3 is TGTGCCAGCAGCTTTGCGGGACTTACTACCGAGCAGTACTTC. Translating gives CASSFAGLTTEQYF.

The CDR3 region has the DNA TGTGCCAGCAGCCAAAGGTGGAGCGGGGGGTCGGCAGATACGCAGTATTTT. It specifies CASSQRWSGGSADTQYF. The J gene is TRBJ2-3, the V gene TRBV3-1 (or the pseudogene TRBV3-2); 9 nucleotides match TRBD2. Germline V CDR1 and CDR2: LGHDT, YNNKEL (reference sequence). Unmatched junction bases numbered 10, after V lost 2 bases and J lost 4 bases. The CDR3 consists of 17 residues.

The V call is TRBV29-1, the J call TRBJ2-3, with unresolved D. Germline-derived CDR1 and CDR2 are SQVTM and ANQGSEA. V lost 0 bases and J 1 base, leaving 8 bases between the germline ends. The CDR3 contains 14 residues. The CDR3 loop reads CSVEDFQGTDTQYF. The CDR3 coding sequence is TGCAGCGTTGAAGACTTCCAGGGCACAGATACGCAGTATTTT.